Shown below are 4 T cell receptor beta chains from a single sample sequenced in a study of cytomegalovirus exposure and HLA in healthy donors. PCR employed 60 Vbeta and 13 Jbeta primers. The method was immunoSEQ multiplex PCR; TCRdb's version includes in-frame clones alone and lacks a portion of them. Seen here are 110,000 or so clones, approximately 75% observed once, and the top ten hold 4% to 5%. Input material: PBMCs. These receptors were obtained from a man in his fifties in good health and CMV-seropositive.

The chain combines TRBV28 with TRBJ2-1; TRBD2 matches at 9 bases. The CDR3 length is 16 residues. Looked up from germline, CDR1 is MDHEN and CDR2 is SYDVKM. Losses at the gene ends were 5 bases for V and 2 bases for J; bases not matched to a gene: 7. This CDR3 is CASSLRLAVTYNEQFF. DNA for the CDR3: TGTGCCAGCAGTCTCCGACTAGCGGTAACCTACAATGAGCAGTTCTTC.

This clone was recorded only once. The V gene is TRBV7-2, the J gene TRBJ1-1; no definite D call. Trimming took 3 bases from V and 4 from J, leaving 3 bases between them. The germline gives CDR1 SGHTA, CDR2 FQGNSA. The CDR3 contains 11 residues. CDR3 sequence (DNA): TGTGCCAGCAGCTTGAGCACTGAAGCTTTCTTT. This translates into CASSLSTEAFF. The entire variable domain, with the rest obtained from reference TRBV7-2 and TRBJ1-1, is as follows: GAGVSQSPSNKVTEKGKDVELRCDPISGHTALYWYRQSLGQGLEFLIYFQGNSAPDKSGLPSDRFSAERTGGSVSTLTIQRTQQEDSAVYLCASSLSTEAFFGQGTRLTVV.

The rearrangement uses TRBV6-5 and TRBJ2-5; D possibly corresponds to TRBD2 (6 bases). Gene TRBJ2-7 matches the end of the DNA better, so the J call may be wrong. CDR3 length equals 15 residues. Germline values: CDR1 MNHEY, CDR2 SVGAGI. The CDR3, as DNA: TGTGCCAGCAGTTACTCTCGGCGGAGGGCCTACGAGCAGTACTTC. Residues: CASSYSRRRAYEQYF.

This clone was recorded a few times. The J gene is TRBJ2-2, the V gene TRBV19, with D possibly being TRBD2 (6 bases). The CDR3 has 13 residues. Germline V gene data show CDR1 as LNHDA and CDR2 as SQIVND (reference sequence). V dropped 8 bases and J dropped 7 bases, with 14 bases sitting between them. DNA for the CDR3: TGTGCCAGTGGAACCCTAGCGATCGGGGAGCTGTTTTTT. This codes for CASGTLAIGELFF.